This TCR beta chain was sequenced for a study of T-cell reconstitution after alpha-beta-depleted transplantation in children. Study observations and caveats: For some patients, TCRbeta diversity was high at day 60 because of recipient T cells and thymic progenitors that survived. Newly generated T cells supplied most T-cell counts and diversity one year post-transplant. Alpha-beta T cells about two months after transplant reportedly derived from several hundred expanded graft clones.

The CDR3 contains 10 residues. Germline V CDR1 and CDR2: SQVTM, ANQGSEA. With 0 bases removed from V and 10 bases from J, the gap between germline ends came to 4 bases. The TCRbeta library incorporated unique molecular identifiers. TCRdb ran MiXCR on the PCR reads and lists one entry per CDR3 protein. Of around 450,000 distinct CDR3 sequences in the sample, over 40% were seen once. Comments on this clonotype: The antigen is unknown.

Material: PBMCs, obtained before TCRalphabeta/CD19-depleted stem cell transplant. The source is a girl aged 2-10 years with aplastic anemia, due to receive a stem cell transplant. This sequence joins TRBV29-1 and TRBJ2-1; the D is unclear. The chain's CDR3 is CSVEDREQFF. Here the CDR3 DNA reads TGCAGCGTTGAAGACAGAGAGCAGTTCTTC.